The 5 T cell receptor beta chains reported below all come from one sample, sequenced in a study of T-cell reconstitution after alpha-beta-depleted transplantation in children (dated by TCRdb to the mid-2010s). To prepare the library, PCR was applied. Sequencing relied on an Illumina HiSeq 2500. TCR library preparation used molecular barcoding, with unique molecular identifiers applied to normalize quantification of the TCRbeta repertoire. The raw public reads went through TCRdb reprocessing: fastp at Q25, MiXCR clone calling, in-frame beta chains kept. All rows with the same CDR3 protein become a single entry with the most common DNA and genes. This sample holds hundreds of thousands of distinct CDR3 sequences; 30% to 35% were observed only once. Around 2.3% of the sample comes from the top ten. Sequenced here: PBMCs from the stem cell graft donor, sampled from the stem cell graft. All receptors derive from a human donor who donated a stem cell graft to a child with aplastic anemia.

This clonotype showed up just a few times. The chain employs TRBV30 and TRBJ2-3; D is unresolved. This CDR3 has 13 residues. Germline V gene sequence: CDR1 GTSNPN, CDR2 SVGIG (reference sequence). V lost 1 base and J lost 1, with 6 bases in between. This chain's CDR3 is CAWSDGGTDTQYF. CDR3 nucleotides: TGTGCCTGGAGTGATGGCGGCACAGATACGCAGTATTTT.

The chain combines TRBV10-3 with TRBJ2-1; no clear D. The V end was cut by 4 bases, the J end by 14 bases, with 12 bases between. Germline V CDR1 and CDR2: ENHRY, SYGVKD. This CDR3 is built from 11 residues. CDR3 residues: CAISGLNGEFF. The CDR3 bases are TGTGCCATCAGTGGGCTCAATGGGGAGTTCTTC.

The V and J genes are TRBV29-1 and TRBJ2-7, with a tentative D call TRBD2 (5 bases). This CDR3 contains 11 residues. V was cut by 4 bases and J by 5 bases, with 9 bases left in between. Looked up from germline, CDR1 is SQVTM and CDR2 is ANQGSEA. The CDR3 sequence is CSVGGVDEQYF. CDR3 DNA sequence: TGCAGCGTTGGGGGAGTGGACGAGCAGTACTTC.

This chain links TRBV6-1 with TRBJ2-5, with TRBD1 as a possible D gene (6 bases). Germline V gene data show CDR1 as MNHNS and CDR2 as SASEGT. Trimming removed 6 bases from V and 1 base from J, with 12 bases in between. This CDR3 region has 14 residues. CDR3 loop: CASREQGSQETQYF. The CDR3 bases are TGTGCCAGCAGGGAACAGGGCTCCCAAGAGACCCAGTACTTC.

This clonotype turned up a few times. This chain links TRBV28 with TRBJ2-1, with D unresolved. The CDR3 runs to 12 residues. The V end lost 5 bases, the J end lost 4 bases, and 6 bases lay between the germline ends. Germline loops: CDR1 MDHEN, CDR2 SYDVKM. CDR3 in DNA: TGTGCCAGCAGTCGCCTTTACAATGAGCAGTTCTTC. Residues: CASSRLYNEQFF.